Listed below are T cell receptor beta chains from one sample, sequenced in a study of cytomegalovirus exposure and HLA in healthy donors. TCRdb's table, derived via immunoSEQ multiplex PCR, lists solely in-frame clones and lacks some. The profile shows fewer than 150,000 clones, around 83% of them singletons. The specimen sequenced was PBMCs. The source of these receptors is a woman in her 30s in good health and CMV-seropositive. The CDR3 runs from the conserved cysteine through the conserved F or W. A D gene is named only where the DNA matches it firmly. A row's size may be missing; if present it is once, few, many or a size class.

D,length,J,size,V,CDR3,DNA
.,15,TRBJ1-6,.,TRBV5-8,CASSFGRGYNSPLHF,TGTGCCAGCAGCTTCGGACGGGGCTATAATTCACCCCTCCACTTT
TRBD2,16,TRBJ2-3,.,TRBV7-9,CASSFGLTSGPDTQYF,TGTGCCAGCAGCTTCGGCTTGACTAGCGGCCCAGATACGCAGTATTTT
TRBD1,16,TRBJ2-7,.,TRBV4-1,CASSRGWTGGGYEQYF,TGCGCCAGCAGCCGGGGCTGGACAGGGGGCGGTTACGAGCAGTACTTC
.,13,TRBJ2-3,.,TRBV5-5,CASSLGAVDTQYF,TGTGCCAGCTCCCTAGGTGCCGTAGATACGCAGTATTTT
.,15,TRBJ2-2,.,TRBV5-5,CASSSLGGNTGELFF,TGTGCCAGCAGCTCCCTGGGGGGGAACACCGGGGAGCTGTTTTTT
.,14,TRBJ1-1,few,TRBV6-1,CAVRKTATGQEAFF,TGTGCAGTCCGGAAAACGGCCACAGGGCAAGAAGCTTTCTTT
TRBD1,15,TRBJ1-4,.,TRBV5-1,CASSLVGTGDEKLFF,TGCGCCAGCAGCTTGGTTGGGACAGGGGATGAAAAACTGTTTTTT
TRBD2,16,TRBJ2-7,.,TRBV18,CASSPGTSGHTYEQYF,TGTGCCAGCTCACCTGGGACTAGCGGGCATACCTACGAGCAGTACTTC
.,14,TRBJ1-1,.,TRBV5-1,CASSLQGMNTEAFF,TGCGCCAGCAGCTTGCAGGGGATGAACACTGAAGCTTTCTTT
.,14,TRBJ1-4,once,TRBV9,CASSAGGGTEKLFF,TGTGCCAGCAGCGCGGGTGGGGGGACTGAAAAACTGTTTTTT
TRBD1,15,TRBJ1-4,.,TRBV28,CASSLAGTGYEKLFF,TGTGCCAGCAGCCTCGCCGGGACAGGGTATGAAAAACTGTTTTTT
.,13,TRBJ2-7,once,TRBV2,CASSTVGAYEQYF,TGTGCCAGTAGTACAGTGGGCGCCTACGAGCAGTACTTC
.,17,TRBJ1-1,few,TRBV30,CAWSVLNPGSATTEAFF,TGTGCCTGGAGTGTACTCAATCCGGGTTCTGCGACCACTGAAGCTTTCTTT
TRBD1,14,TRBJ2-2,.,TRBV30,CACGRGRNTGELFF,TGTGCCTGTGGTAGGGGGCGGAACACCGGGGAGCTGTTTTTT
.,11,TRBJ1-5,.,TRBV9,CASGGSQPQHF,TGTGCCAGCGGCGGGAGTCAGCCCCAGCATTTT
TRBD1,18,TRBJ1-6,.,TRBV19,CASSIHPQGAFRNSPLHF,TGTGCCAGTAGTATACATCCCCAGGGGGCTTTCCGTAATTCACCCCTCCACTTT
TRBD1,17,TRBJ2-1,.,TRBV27,CASSLSVGQEAYNEQFF,TGTGCCAGCAGTCTTTCGGTTGGACAGGAGGCCTACAATGAGCAGTTCTTC
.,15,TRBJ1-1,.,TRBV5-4,CASSPGGQGNTEAFF,TGTGCCAGCAGCCCTGGAGGGCAGGGGAACACTGAAGCTTTCTTT
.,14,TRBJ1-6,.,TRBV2,CASSPETTISPLHF,TGTGCCAGCAGTCCCGAGACAACCATTTCACCCCTCCACTTT
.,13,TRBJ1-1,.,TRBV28,CASRTRVFTEAFF,TGTGCCAGCAGAACCCGGGTCTTCACTGAAGCTTTCTTT
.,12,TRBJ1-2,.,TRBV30,CAWRQALYGYTF,TGTGCCTGGAGACAGGCCCTATATGGCTACACCTTC
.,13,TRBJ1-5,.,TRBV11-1,CASSLVRGQPQHF,TGTGCCAGCAGCTTAGTACGGGGGCAGCCCCAGCATTTT
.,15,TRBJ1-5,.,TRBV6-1,CASSEGQGGNQPQHF,TGTGCCAGCAGTGAAGGGCAGGGCGGCAATCAGCCCCAGCATTTT
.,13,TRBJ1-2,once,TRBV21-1,CASRQRGIYGYTF,TGTGCCAGCCGCCAAAGGGGGATCTATGGCTACACCTTC
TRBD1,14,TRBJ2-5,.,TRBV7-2,CASSTTGGGETQYF,TGTGCCAGCAGCACCACAGGGGGCGGAGAGACCCAGTACTTC
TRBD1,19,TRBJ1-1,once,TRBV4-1,CASSQLAPSTGKHHTEAFF,TGCGCCAGCAGCCAACTCGCCCCTTCGACAGGGAAGCACCACACTGAAGCTTTCTTT
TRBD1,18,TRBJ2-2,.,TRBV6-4,CASSKDGTGASNTGELFF,TGTGCCAGCAGTAAAGACGGGACAGGGGCCTCGAACACCGGGGAGCTGTTTTTT
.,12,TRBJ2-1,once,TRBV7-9,CASSLDRFEQFF,TGTGCCAGCAGCCTAGACAGGTTTGAGCAGTTCTTC
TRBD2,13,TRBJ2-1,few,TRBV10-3,CAIRLAGEGEQFF,TGTGCCATCAGGCTAGCGGGAGAGGGGGAGCAGTTCTTC
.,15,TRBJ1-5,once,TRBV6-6,CASSTGDVPNQPQHF,TGTGCCAGCAGTACGGGGGACGTCCCCAATCAGCCCCAGCATTTT
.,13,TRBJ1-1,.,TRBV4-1,CASSQEKRPEAFF,TGCGCCAGCAGCCAAGAAAAGCGACCCGAAGCTTTCTTT
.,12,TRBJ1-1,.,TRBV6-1,CASSSRGEGAFF,TGTGCCAGCAGTAGCAGGGGAGAAGGAGCTTTCTTT
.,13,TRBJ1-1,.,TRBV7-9,CASSLRVWTEAFF,TGTGCCAGCAGCCTCAGGGTGTGGACTGAAGCTTTCTTT
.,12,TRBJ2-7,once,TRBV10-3,CAIRDSSYEQYF,TGTGCCATTCGGGACTCATCCTACGAGCAGTACTTC
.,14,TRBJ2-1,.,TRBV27,CASSLTRQANEQFF,TGTGCCAGCAGTTTAACCCGACAGGCCAATGAGCAGTTCTTC
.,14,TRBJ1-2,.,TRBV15,CATSRERGPYGYTF,TGTGCCACCAGCAGAGAAAGGGGCCCCTATGGCTACACCTTC
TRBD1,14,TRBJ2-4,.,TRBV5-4,CASSGQDRENIQYF,TGTGCCAGCAGCGGGCAGGACAGGGAAAACATTCAGTACTTC
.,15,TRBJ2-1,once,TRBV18,CASSPDRSSYNEQFF,TGTGCCAGCTCACCAGACAGGAGCTCCTACAATGAGCAGTTCTTC
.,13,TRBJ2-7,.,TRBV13,CASSVGRGNEQYF,TGTGCCAGCAGCGTAGGGAGGGGGAACGAGCAGTACTTC
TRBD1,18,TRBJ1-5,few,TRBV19,CASSIGGQQSYSNQPQHF,TGTGCCAGTAGTATAGGGGGACAGCAAAGTTATAGCAATCAGCCCCAGCATTTT